The clone carrying this T cell receptor beta chain was recorded at least ten times. Germline lookup yields CDR1 SGHTS and CDR2 YDEGEE. The V and J ends lost 4 bases and 0 bases respectively, with 11 bases between them. The CDR3 is 15 amino acids. These data come from a study of spatial heterogeneity in lung cancer. For the study at large: Unique TCR and UMI combinations averaged more than ten appearances each in raw reads.

Every individual TCR cDNA molecule carried its own unique molecular identifier, which allowed correction of PCR and sequencing errors. TCRdb ran MiXCR on the 5' RACE reads and lists one entry per CDR3 protein. The table lists more than 12,000 distinct CDR3 sequences, 11% of them singletons. The time point is: sample taken at primary tumor resection. The study sequenced unsorted whole RNA from tumor, nontumor lung or frozen PBMC. Samples came from 72 TRACERx patients with untreated early-stage lung cancer. The source is a female donor with early-stage non-small cell lung cancer. The sequenced sample was PBMCs, obtained at surgery. The chain recombines TRBV5-8 with TRBJ1-3, with unresolved D. The CDR3 DNA reads TGTGCCAGCAGCCTGGGAAGGAACTCTGGAAACACCATATATTTT. It specifies CASSLGRNSGNTIYF.